In its sample, the clone carrying this T cell receptor beta chain was seen many times. Time point described: sample taken at primary tumor resection. The study sequenced unsorted whole RNA from tumor, nontumor lung or frozen PBMC. The sample belongs to a study of spatial heterogeneity in lung cancer. The germline gives CDR1 SGHRS, CDR2 YFSETQ. The CDR3 extends over 13 amino acids. Trimming cost V 5 bases and J 3 bases, with 11 bases left between them. TCRdb fed the 5' RACE reads into MiXCR, producing one record per CDR3 protein. The sample includes roughly 48,000 distinct CDR3 sequences, approximately 5% of them seen just once.

Specimen: PBMCs, collected at surgery. The receptor was isolated from a male donor with early-stage non-small cell lung cancer. The chain carries TRBV5-1 and TRBJ1-1; D call uncertain. CDR3 loop: CASSSKTDTEAFF. Here the CDR3 DNA reads TGCGCCAGCAGTTCCAAGACTGACACTGAAGCTTTCTTT.